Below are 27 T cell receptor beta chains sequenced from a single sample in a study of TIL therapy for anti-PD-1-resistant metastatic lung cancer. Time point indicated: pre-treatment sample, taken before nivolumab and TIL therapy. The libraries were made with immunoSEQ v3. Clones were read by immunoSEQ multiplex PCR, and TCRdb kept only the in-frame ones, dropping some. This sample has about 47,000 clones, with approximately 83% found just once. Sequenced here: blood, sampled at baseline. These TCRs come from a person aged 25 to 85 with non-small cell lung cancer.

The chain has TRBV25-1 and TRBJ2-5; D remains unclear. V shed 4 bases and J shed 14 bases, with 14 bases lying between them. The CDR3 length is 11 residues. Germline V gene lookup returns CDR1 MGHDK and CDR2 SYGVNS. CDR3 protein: CASSVNSERYF. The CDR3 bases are TGTGCCAGCAGTGTCAACTCCGAAAGATACTTC.

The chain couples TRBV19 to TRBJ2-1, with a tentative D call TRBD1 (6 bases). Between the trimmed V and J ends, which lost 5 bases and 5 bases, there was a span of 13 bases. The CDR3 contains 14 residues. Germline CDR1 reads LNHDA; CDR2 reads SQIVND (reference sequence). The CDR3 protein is CASSWQGHNNEQFF. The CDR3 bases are TGTGCCAGTAGTTGGCAGGGGCATAACAATGAGCAGTTCTTC.

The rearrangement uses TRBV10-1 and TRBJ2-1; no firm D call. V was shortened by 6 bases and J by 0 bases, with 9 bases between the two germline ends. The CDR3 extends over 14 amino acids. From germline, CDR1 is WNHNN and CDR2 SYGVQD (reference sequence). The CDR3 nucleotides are TGCGCCAGCAGCCCTGGGGACTCCTACAATGAGCAGTTCTTC. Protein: CASSPGDSYNEQFF.

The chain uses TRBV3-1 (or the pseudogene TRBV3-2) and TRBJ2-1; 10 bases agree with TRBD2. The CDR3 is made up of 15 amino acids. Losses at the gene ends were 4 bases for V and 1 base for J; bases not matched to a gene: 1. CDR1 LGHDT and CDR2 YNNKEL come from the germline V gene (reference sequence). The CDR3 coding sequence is TGTGCCAGCAGCCCGGGACTAGCGTCCTACAATGAGCAGTTCTTC. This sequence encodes CASSPGLASYNEQFF.

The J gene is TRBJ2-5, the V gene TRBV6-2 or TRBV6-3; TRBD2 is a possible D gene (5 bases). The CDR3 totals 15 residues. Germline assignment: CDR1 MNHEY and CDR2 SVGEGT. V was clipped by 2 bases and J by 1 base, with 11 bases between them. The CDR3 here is CASSYPLLVQETQYF. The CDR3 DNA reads TGTGCCAGCAGTTACCCGCTACTAGTCCAAGAGACCCAGTACTTC.

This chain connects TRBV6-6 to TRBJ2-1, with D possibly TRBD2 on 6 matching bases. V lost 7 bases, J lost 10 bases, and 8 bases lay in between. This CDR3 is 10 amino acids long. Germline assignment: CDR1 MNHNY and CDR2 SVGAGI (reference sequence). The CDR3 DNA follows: TGTGCCAGCAATCGGGGGGAGCAGTTCTTC. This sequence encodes CASNRGEQFF.

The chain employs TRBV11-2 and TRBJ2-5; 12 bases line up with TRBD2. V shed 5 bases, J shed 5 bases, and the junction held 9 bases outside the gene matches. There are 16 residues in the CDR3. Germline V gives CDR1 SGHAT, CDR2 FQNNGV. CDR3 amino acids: CASSPPSGRDRETQYF. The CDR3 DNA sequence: TGTGCCAGCAGCCCCCCTAGCGGGAGGGATCGGGAGACCCAGTACTTC.

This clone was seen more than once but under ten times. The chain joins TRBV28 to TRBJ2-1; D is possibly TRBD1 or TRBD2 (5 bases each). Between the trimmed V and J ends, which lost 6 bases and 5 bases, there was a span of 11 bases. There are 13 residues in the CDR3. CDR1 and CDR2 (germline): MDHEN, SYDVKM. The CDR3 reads CASRTRGHNEQFF. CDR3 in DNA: TGTGCCAGCAGGACGAGGGGACACAATGAGCAGTTCTTC.

Here the CDR3 reads CASSKQGSSTGELFF. The CDR3 nucleotides are TGTGCCAGCAGCAAACAGGGATCGAGCACCGGGGAGCTGTTTTTT. The chain recombines TRBV7-3 with TRBJ2-2; a weak D match, TRBD1 (6 bases). The V end lost 5 bases, the J end lost 4 bases, and 14 bases lay between the germline ends. Germline V lookup: CDR1 SGHTA, CDR2 FQGTGA. This CDR3 has 15 residues.

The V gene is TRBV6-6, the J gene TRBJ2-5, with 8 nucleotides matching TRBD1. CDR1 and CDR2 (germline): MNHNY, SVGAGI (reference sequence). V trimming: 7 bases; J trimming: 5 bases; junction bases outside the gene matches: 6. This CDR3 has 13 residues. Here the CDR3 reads CASTPDRDETQYF. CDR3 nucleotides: TGTGCCAGCACTCCGGACAGGGACGAGACCCAGTACTTC.

CDR3 loop: CASSYPPGSLMNTEAFF. CDR3 nucleotides: TGTGCCAGCAGTTACCCTCCGGGGAGTCTGATGAACACTGAAGCTTTCTTT. The genes are TRBV6-2 or TRBV6-3 and TRBJ1-1; D uncertain. Germline V gives CDR1 MNHEY, CDR2 SVGEGT. Trimming took 2 bases from V and 0 from J, leaving 16 bases between them. This CDR3 contains 17 residues.

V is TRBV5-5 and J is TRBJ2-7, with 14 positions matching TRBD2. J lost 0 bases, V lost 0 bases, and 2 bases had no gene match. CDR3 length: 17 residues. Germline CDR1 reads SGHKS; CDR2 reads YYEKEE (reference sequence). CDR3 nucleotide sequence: TGTGCCAGCAGCTTGGCCGGGACTAGCGGGAGCTCCTACGAGCAGTACTTC. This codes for CASSLAGTSGSSYEQYF.

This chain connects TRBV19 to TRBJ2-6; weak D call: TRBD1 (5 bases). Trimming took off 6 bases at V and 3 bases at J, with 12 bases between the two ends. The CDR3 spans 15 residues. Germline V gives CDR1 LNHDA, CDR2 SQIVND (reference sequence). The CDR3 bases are TGTGCCAGTAGCCCCCAGGGTCGTGGGGCCAACGTCCTGACTTTC. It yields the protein CASSPQGRGANVLTF.

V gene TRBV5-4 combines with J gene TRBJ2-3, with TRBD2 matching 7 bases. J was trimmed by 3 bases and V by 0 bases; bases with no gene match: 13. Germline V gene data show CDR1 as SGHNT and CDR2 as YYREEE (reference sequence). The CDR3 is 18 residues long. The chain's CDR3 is CASSLDPQRGPNTDTQYF. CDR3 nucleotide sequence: TGTGCCAGCAGCTTGGACCCCCAGCGGGGTCCGAATACAGATACGCAGTATTTT.

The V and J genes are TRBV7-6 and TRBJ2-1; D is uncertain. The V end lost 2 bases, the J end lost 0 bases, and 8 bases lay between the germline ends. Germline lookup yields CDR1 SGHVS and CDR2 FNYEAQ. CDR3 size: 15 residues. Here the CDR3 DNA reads TGTGCCAGCAGCTTATACGATCCCTCCTACAATGAGCAGTTCTTC. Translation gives CASSLYDPSYNEQFF. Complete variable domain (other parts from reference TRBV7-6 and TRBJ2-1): GAGVSQSPRYKVTKRGQDVALRCDPISGHVSLYWYRQALGQGPEFLTYFNYEAQQDKSGLPNDRFSAERPEGSISTLTIQRTEQRDSAMYRCASSLYDPSYNEQFFGPGTRLTVL.

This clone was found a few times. In nucleotides, the CDR3 is TGTGCCAGCTCACCAGGGGAGTGGGATGGCTACACCTTC. It specifies CASSPGEWDGYTF. This chain connects TRBV18 to TRBJ1-2; D remains unclear. The V and J ends lost 2 bases and 6 bases respectively, with 10 bases between them. The CDR3 is 13 amino acids. Germline loops: CDR1 KGHSH, CDR2 LQKENI.

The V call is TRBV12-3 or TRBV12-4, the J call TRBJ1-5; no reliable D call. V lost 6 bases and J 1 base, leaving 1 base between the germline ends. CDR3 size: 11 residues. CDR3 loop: CASSSNQPQHF. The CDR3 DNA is TGTGCCAGCAGCAGCAATCAGCCCCAGCATTTT.

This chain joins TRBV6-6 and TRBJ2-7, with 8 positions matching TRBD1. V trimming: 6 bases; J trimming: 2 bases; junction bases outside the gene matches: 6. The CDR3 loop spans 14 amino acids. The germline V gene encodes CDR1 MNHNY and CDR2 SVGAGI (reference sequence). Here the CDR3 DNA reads TGTGCCAGCAGAGCCGGGACAGGAGCCTACGAGCAGTACTTC. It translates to CASRAGTGAYEQYF.

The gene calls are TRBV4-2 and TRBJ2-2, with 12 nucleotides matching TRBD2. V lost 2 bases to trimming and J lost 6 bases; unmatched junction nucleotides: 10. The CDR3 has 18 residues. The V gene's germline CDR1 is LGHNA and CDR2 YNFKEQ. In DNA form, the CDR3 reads TGTGCCAGCAGCCAAAAAAATTTACTAGCGGGAGGCCCCGGGGAGCTGTTTTTT. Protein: CASSQKNLLAGGPGELFF.

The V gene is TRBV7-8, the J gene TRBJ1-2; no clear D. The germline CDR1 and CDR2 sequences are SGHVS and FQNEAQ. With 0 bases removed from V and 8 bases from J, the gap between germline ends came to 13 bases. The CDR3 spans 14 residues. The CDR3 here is CASSLAVSTGGYTF. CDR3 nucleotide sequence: TGTGCCAGCAGCTTAGCCGTGAGCACGGGAGGCTACACCTTC.

DNA for the CDR3: TGTGCCAGCAGCGTATCGGGTGCGAGGGAGACCCAGTACTTC. This codes for CASSVSGARETQYF. The gene calls are TRBV9 and TRBJ2-5; no definite D call. The CDR3 runs 14 residues. Looked up from germline, CDR1 is SGDLS and CDR2 is YYNGEE. Trimming pared 1 base from V and 5 bases from J, leaving 12 bases between. The full variable domain, rest sourced from reference TRBV9 and TRBJ2-5, is DSGVTQTPKHLITATGQRVTLRCSPRSGDLSVYWYQQSLDQGLQFLIQYYNGEERAKGNILERFSAQQFPDLHSELNLSSLELGDSALYFCASSVSGARETQYFGPGTRLLVL.

DNA of the CDR3: TGTGCCACCAGTGATTTCCTGAATCATCAGCCCCAGCATTTT. This codes for CATSDFLNHQPQHF. The rearrangement joins TRBV24-1 to TRBJ1-5; D remains unclear. The CDR3 consists of 14 residues. Germline V CDR1 and CDR2: KGHDR, SFDVKD. V gave up 1 base and J gave up 5 bases, with 8 bases separating them.

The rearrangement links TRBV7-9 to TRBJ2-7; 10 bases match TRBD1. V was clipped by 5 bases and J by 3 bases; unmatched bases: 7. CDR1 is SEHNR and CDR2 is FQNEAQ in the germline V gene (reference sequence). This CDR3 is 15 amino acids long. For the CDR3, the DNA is TGTGCCAGCAGCCGAGGACAGGGGGTTAGCTACGAGCAGTACTTC. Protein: CASSRGQGVSYEQYF.

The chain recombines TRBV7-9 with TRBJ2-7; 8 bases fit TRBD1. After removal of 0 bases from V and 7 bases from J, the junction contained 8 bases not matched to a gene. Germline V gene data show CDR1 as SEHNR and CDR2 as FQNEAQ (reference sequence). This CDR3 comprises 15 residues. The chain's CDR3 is CASSLALGQGLEQYF. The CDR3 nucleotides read TGTGCCAGCAGCTTAGCGCTAGGACAGGGTTTGGAGCAGTACTTC. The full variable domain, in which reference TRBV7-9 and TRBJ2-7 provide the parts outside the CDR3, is DTGVSQNPRHKITKRGQNVTFRCDPISEHNRLYWYRQTLGQGPEFLTYFQNEAQLEKSRLLSDRFSAERPKGSFSTLEIQRTEQGDSAMYLCASSLALGQGLEQYFGPGTRLTVT.

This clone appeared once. The CDR3 spells CSVGRGRDQETQYF. CDR3 nucleotide sequence: TGCAGCGTTGGTAGGGGTCGGGATCAAGAGACCCAGTACTTC. The chain is built from TRBV29-1 and TRBJ2-5; the D gene could be TRBD1 or TRBD2 (5 bases each). The germline V gene encodes CDR1 SQVTM and CDR2 ANQGSEA. The ends were cut back, 4 bases at V and 2 bases at J, with 14 bases in the middle. CDR3 length: 14 amino acids.

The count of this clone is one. The CDR3 DNA reads as TGTGCCAGCTCCCCGTGGAGCTCCTACAATGAGCAGTTCTTC. Protein: CASSPWSSYNEQFF. V and J are TRBV3-1 (or the pseudogene TRBV3-2) and TRBJ2-1; D is uncertain. The germline CDR1 and CDR2 sequences are LGHDT and YNNKEL (reference sequence). Trimming removed 8 bases from V and 0 bases from J, with 11 bases in between. This CDR3 is built from 14 residues.

CDR3 sequence: CAISGLTSAATQYF. The CDR3 DNA reads TGTGCCATCAGTGGACTGACTAGCGCGGCGACCCAGTACTTC. This chain links TRBV10-3 with TRBJ2-5, with 8 bases identical to TRBD2. CDR3 size: 14 residues. The V gene's germline CDR1 is ENHRY and CDR2 SYGVKD. Losses at the gene ends were 4 bases for V and 7 bases for J; bases not matched to a gene: 8.